This T cell receptor (beta chain) is drawn from a study of CD8 T cells in Susac syndrome. This clonotype was counted a few times. The antigen remains undetermined. When the RNA was reverse transcribed, random hexamers were used with an input of about 0.5 to 1 ug. TCR beta CDR3 was amplified by immunoSEQ multiplex PCR. This amplification extended across 54 Vbeta and 13 Jbeta segments. Each CDR3 protein gets one entry after TCRdb re-called the immunoSEQ multiplex PCR reads with MiXCR. This table has about 180,000 distinct CDR3 sequences, roughly 95% appearing once. Sequencing targeted TCR beta in blood CD8+ and CD4+ T cells. The CDR3 length is 14 residues. V dropped 5 bases and J dropped 4 bases, with 15 bases sitting between them. Germline assignment: CDR1 SGHTA and CDR2 FQGNSA. Study findings and constraints: By the study's own acknowledgment, its TCR sequencing and HLA analysis included relatively few individuals.

The chain employs TRBV7-2 and TRBJ2-7, with D maybe TRBD2 (6 bases). Sequenced: CD4+ T cells from PBMCs. The clonotype comes from a human donor with Susac syndrome. This CDR3 is CASSRTTGGYEQYV. CDR3 nucleotides: TGTGCCAGCAGCCGGACGACCGGAGGGTACGAGCAGTACGTC.